This entry describes one T cell receptor (beta chain). Its matching antigen is unknown. Some clones are missing from TCRdb's copy, which holds only in-frame ones; the method was immunoSEQ multiplex PCR. The profile shows about 140,000 clones, about nine tenths of them singletons. Unmatched junction bases numbered 9, after V lost 4 bases and J lost 5 bases. CDR1 is SGHNT, CDR2 YYREEE, per germline (reference sequence). CDR3 length: 15 residues. This record belongs to a study of CD4+ T cells in melanoma. Whole-study results and caveats: CD8+ T cell, macrophage and B cell function reportedly correlated with neoantigen-specific CD4+ T cells. In melanoma, neoantigen-specific CD4+ T cells reportedly differed in differentiation state.

This sequence joins TRBV5-4 and TRBJ1-2, with 9 bases fitting TRBD1. This TCR was recovered from a human donor with melanoma. CDR3 loop: CASSQTGTGFYGYTF. CDR3 nucleotides: TGTGCCAGCAGCCAAACCGGGACAGGGTTTTATGGCTACACCTTC.